Below, one T cell receptor beta chain is given with its context. Its specificity is unknown. These data are taken from a study of siplizumab effects on memory and regulatory T cells. The wider study: Paired mixed lymphocyte reactions compared siplizumab around 1.1 ug/mL against no drug. General observations from the study: Memory cells seemed less diverse than naive T cells, which also seemed major contributors to the alloresponse. Alloreactive CD4+ clones that could be mapped were on average approximately 69% Treg-derived with siplizumab, against over 25% in controls.

Some clones are missing from TCRdb's copy, which holds only in-frame ones; the method was immunoSEQ multiplex PCR. The repertoire holds about 18,000 clones, about 40% seen once, with approximately 5.7% in the top ten. CDR1 and CDR2 (germline): SNHLY, FYNNEI. V lost 5 bases, J lost 2 bases, and 13 bases lay in between. The CDR3 is made up of 15 amino acids. The mixed lymphocyte reaction cells were cocultured at 37°C for around 6 days. The sample consisted of CFSE-low (dividing) CD4+ T cells sorted from an allogeneic mixed lymphocyte reaction. The sequence was obtained from a human donor in good health; the cells came from an allogeneic mixed lymphocyte reaction. Some clones in this sample may be carry-over from other donors' samples. The genes are TRBV2 and TRBJ2-1, with D possibly TRBD2 on 5 matching bases. The DNA for the CDR3 is TGTGCCAGCAGTTCGGCGGGCCAAACCTACAATGAGCAGTTCTTC. Translated, it gives CASSSAGQTYNEQFF.